The following is a T cell receptor beta chain sequence with its context. The clone's antigen remains unknown. A read error may account for a junction end that differs from germline. Library preparation used the immunoSEQ multiplex PCR assay. A mixture of 60 forward primers for TCR Vbeta segments and 13 reverse primers for TCR Jbeta segments was used in the multiplex PCR. The CDR3 region of rearranged TCR beta genes was amplified from genomic DNA by a multiplex PCR assay. Amplified TCR beta libraries were sequenced as 87-base-pair reads on the Illumina HiSeq System. The published analysis was carried out like this. A later analysis tallied around 87 million unique TCR beta chains across the 650 to 750 repertoires, and about 10 million of those chains were shared by two or more donors. Raw reads were error-corrected and collapsed into unique sequences with a nearest-neighbor algorithm that merged closely related sequences to remove PCR and sequencing errors. V, D and J gene segments were assigned by aligning CDR3 sequences to IMGT reference sequences. For a sequence to be retained, a match of at least six nucleotides to both a V gene segment and a J gene segment was required. A rearrangement counted as productive if the CDR3 had no stop codons and remained in frame with V and J, and every other rearrangement counted as non-productive. CDR3 was defined by IMGT convention, running from the second conserved V-encoded cysteine to the conserved J-encoded phenylalanine. In an earlier analysis of more than 550 of the donors, sequences lacking an unambiguous match to a single V gene segment were excluded. An earlier analysis of 587 of the donors called V segments functional above 56.7% productive rearrangements and segregating when the between-donor standard deviation exceeded 5%. To diagnose cytomegalovirus status from the catalog of TCR beta chain sequences, a statistical classification framework was built. In a later analysis, TCR nucleotide sequences were compared against IMGT/GENE-DB human TR gene sequences so that V and J genes could be assigned. A later analysis assigned CDR3 sequences and most-parsimonious VDJ recombination scenarios with the TCRdist pipeline. In a later analysis, every TCR beta chain was defined by the combination of its CDR3 amino acid sequence and its V-gene family, and reads without a unique V-gene family were dropped. A later analysis removed 550 to 650 highly shared, low-generation-probability nucleotide sequences to deal with suspected cross-contamination and a sequencing artifact. In a later analysis, a clonal expansion index was calculated for each public chain from normalized within-repertoire ranks of inferred template counts. Generation probabilities in a later analysis came from a VDJ recombination model fitted to out-of-frame rearrangements, and those results were checked against IGoR. In a later analysis, TCR-TCR, TCR-HLA and TCR-CMV co-occurrence was scored with hypergeometric tests, and a repertoire-size bias correction was applied to TCR pairs. False discovery rates were estimated in a later analysis by permuting HLA or CMV assignments 20 times. A later analysis grouped co-occurring TCRs with DBSCAN, adding TCRdist sequence similarity when clustering within HLA-allele-positive subsets. Repertoires with fewer than 30,000 or more than 120,000 public chains, plus five repertoires with anomalous nucleotide sharing, were excluded from co-occurrence clustering. TCRdb mirrors the immuneACCESS table, restricted to in-frame sequences. Some clones are absent from its copies; in checked studies, under half trace to an unresolved V gene, and the reason for the others is unknown. V and J calls plus clone size are reproduced from that table; the DNA served to infer D and trimming. The sample yields 180,000 or so clones; over 75% were counted once. The ten largest clones capture over 12% of the sample.

The CDR3 holds 15 amino acids from the cysteine to the phenylalanine. Here the CDR3 DNA is all that survives: 45 bases in frame from base 1. From the germline V gene, CDR1 is MDHEN and CDR2 is SYDVKM. This sample is part of a study of cytomegalovirus exposure and HLA in healthy donors (dated by TCRdb to about 2017). For context, the study as a whole: An earlier analysis of approximately 550 of the donors reported about 250 Gb of sequence data and some 120 million unique TCR beta sequences from about 200 million T cells. All discovery cohort repertoires had been generated on a single sequencing platform. Of the roughly 410 genotyped donors, 80% to 90% were placed in the genetic ancestry cluster associated with self-reported Caucasian donors. In a later analysis, previously published TCR beta repertoires from 670 or so donors were re-analyzed and high-resolution HLA genotyping was added so that TCR occurrence patterns could be studied. High-throughput TCR immunosequencing, statistical association of individual TCRs with disease status, and machine learning were combined to predict cytomegalovirus infection status. Besides the first cohort of some 670 subjects, a separate validation cohort made up of 120 different subjects was used. The number of donors typed differed by locus, with roughly 620-630 for A, B, C, DRB1 and DQB1, around 500 for DQA1, approximately 570 for DPA1, and some 440 for DPB1. Roughly 300 gigabases of sequencing data and some 85 million unique TCR sequences were included in an early release covering about 700 HLA-typed donors. The later analysis used no new phenotypic data to find candidate immune exposures, relying instead on TCR beta sequences and their occurrence across donors. To decide whether each TCR beta V gene segment behaved as functional or pseudogenic, an earlier analysis of over 500 of the donors relied on high-throughput TCR beta sequencing. Roughly 5 DR-DQ haplotypes were handled as single units for association and clustering, since linkage in the cohort was strong. HLA typing covered class I and class II loci at four-digit resolution. The aim of the study was to test whether cataloging public T cell receptors could identify signatures of past pathogen exposure. Among a few hundred genotyped donors of the cohort, an average of approximately 240,000 unique TCR beta nucleotide sequences were sequenced per donor, roughly a sixth of them non-productive. A later genetic analysis used genome-wide SNP genotypes for about 60% of the roughly 700 donors, treating that subset as a discovery cohort. Donor age, sex, ethnicity and CMV serostatus were compiled together with the repertoire data. The study profiled the T cell repertoires of around 700 subjects by immunosequencing and related them to cytomegalovirus serostatus.

The cohort was made up of roughly 670 healthy bone marrow donors. At the time of sampling, every cohort member was nominally healthy, though immune exposures that went unrecorded were likely present. The donor tested CMV seropositive, placing the donor among the approximately 290 seropositive members of the cohort. Each donor provided a peripheral blood sample, and peripheral blood mononuclear cells were used for TCR beta sequencing. The Qiagen DNeasy Blood Extraction Kit was used to extract genomic DNA from the blood cell samples. The study at large found these results: HLA typing was unavailable for some donors at each locus, so association tests used only the typed subset. The presence/absence analyses assumed that sequencing depth was roughly uniform across donors, and that assumption may not be true. In both the original and validation cohorts, the classifier was reported to diagnose cytomegalovirus status with high specificity and sensitivity. Across donors, most TCR sequences were observed very rarely, whereas some public TCRs were present in many individuals. An earlier analysis of approximately 530 of the donors showed that most TCR beta V segments appeared in productive rearrangements either about 87% or about 30% of the time, which broadly matched IMGT annotations. At a false discovery rate of 0.05, a later analysis linked about 16,000 TCR beta sequences to specific HLA alleles. The study listed 150 to 200 TCR beta chains as associated with cytomegalovirus. A later genetic analysis associated a missense DCLRE1C variant with V-gene and J-gene trimming of TCR beta chains, and an independent cohort replicated the association. In this cohort, only TCR beta chains were sequenced, and detectable features were limited by the absence of alpha or paired-chain data. In a later genetic analysis, fewer N-insertions in productive TCRs were reported among donors in an Asian-associated ancestry cluster than the approximately 630-donor mean. The only immune exposure information available for the cohort was CMV serostatus. A group of highly shared sequence variants was considered likely to be a technical artifact of the sequencing pipeline. In a later analysis, TCR association rates were found to vary across HLA loci, with the most associated TCRs seen for DRB1 alleles and the fewest for HLA-C alleles. A further reported finding was that TCR beta sequences accurately predicted the HLA-A and HLA-B alleles for most subjects in the first cohort. It was suggested by the authors that the approach could potentially be generalized to other disease states and immunological phenotypes. Assigning TCR associations to individual alleles was difficult when HLA alleles, especially DR and DQ, strongly co-occurred. A later analysis found that HLA-associated TCR beta chains were more clonally expanded and had lower generation probabilities than equally common non-associated chains. Several of the top co-occurrence clusters appeared to be linked to parvovirus B19, influenza, CMV and Epstein-Barr virus, according to a later analysis. According to a later analysis, most CMV-associated TCR beta chains appeared to be HLA-restricted, and the HLA associations seemed to be driven largely by CMV exposure. In vitro tests confirmed that a few of the cytomegalovirus-associated TCR beta chains recognize cytomegalovirus antigens. Some IMGT-functional V segments, including TRBV6-2 and TRBV6-3, could not be distinguished by the 87-base-pair reads and were therefore excluded. The earlier analysis of 450 to 700 of the donors excluded roughly 16 rarely observed V segments, including chromosome 9 orphons, because counts were too low. Linkage disequilibrium might explain the correlated functional status among segregating V segments, but an unknown experimental factor could not be excluded.

Sequenced input: PBMCs. This clonotype was sampled from a man aged 45-65 years in good health and CMV-seropositive. The receptor chain draws on TRBV28 and TRBJ1-1; the D gene is perhaps TRBD1, from 6 matching bases. The CDR3 amino acid sequence is: CASSSPAGENIEAFF. The nucleotides read TGTGCCAGCAGTTCCCCAGCAGGGGAGAACATTGAAGCTTTCTTT.